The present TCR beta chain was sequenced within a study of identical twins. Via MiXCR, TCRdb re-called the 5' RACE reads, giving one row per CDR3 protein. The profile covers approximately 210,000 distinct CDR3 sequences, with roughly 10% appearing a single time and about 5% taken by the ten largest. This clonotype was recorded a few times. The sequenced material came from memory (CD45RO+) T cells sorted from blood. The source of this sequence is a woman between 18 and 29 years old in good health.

CDR3 sequence (DNA): TGCGCCAGCAGCCAGGGACAGAAACTCAATGAGCAGTTCTTC. It translates to CASSQGQKLNEQFF. The rearrangement uses TRBV5-1 and TRBJ2-1, with TRBD1 matching over 7 bases. The CDR3 covers 14 residues. Trimming cost V 4 bases and J 6 bases; bases outside gene matches: 7. The germline gives CDR1 SGHRS, CDR2 YFSETQ.